The 8 T cell receptor beta chains presented below share a single source sample, sequenced in a study of OX40 agonist ivuxolimab in advanced cancers. The data were produced by immunoSEQ multiplex PCR, yet TCRdb's version contains in-frame clones alone and is incomplete. The sample includes about 100,000 clones, approximately 89% of them seen just once. Sequencing was performed on CD4+ or CD8+ T cells sorted from blood, taken in a trial of the OX40 agonist ivuxolimab. Receptor source: an adult with an advanced solid tumor such as melanoma, head and neck, liver or kidney cancer.

The J gene is TRBJ2-3, the V gene TRBV5-1, with 8 bases that match TRBD2. The V gene end was trimmed by 3 bases and the J gene end by 0 bases; junction bases not matched to a gene: 6. The V gene's germline CDR1 is SGHRS and CDR2 YFSETQ. The length of the CDR3 is 16 residues. Here the CDR3 DNA reads TGCGCCAGCAGCTCGGGAGCGGGAGTCAGCACAGATACGCAGTATTTT. Residues: CASSSGAGVSTDTQYF.

The chain links TRBV6-1 to TRBJ1-5; D is possibly TRBD1 (5 bases). The germline CDR1 and CDR2 sequences are MNHNS and SASEGT. Trimming took off 0 bases at V and 4 bases at J, with 10 bases between the two ends. This CDR3 is 15 amino acids long. CDR3 protein: CASSEAGGVNQPQHF. CDR3 DNA: TGTGCCAGCAGTGAAGCGGGAGGGGTGAATCAGCCCCAGCATTTT.

The chain couples TRBV5-1 to TRBJ2-2; D assignment may be TRBD1 or TRBD2 (5 bases each). The V gene lost 0 bases and the J gene lost 5 bases, with 17 bases spanning the gap. The CDR3 is 17 residues long. CDR1 and CDR2 (germline): SGHRS, YFSETQ. In nucleotides, the CDR3 is TGCGCCAGCAGCTTGGACGCCGGGGCACCAGCAACCGGGGAGCTGTTTTTT. It codes for CASSLDAGAPATGELFF.

This clone was found a few times. This sequence joins TRBV7-3 and TRBJ2-3; 9 bases map to TRBD1. Germline V gives CDR1 SGHTA, CDR2 FQGTGA. The CDR3 loop spans 16 amino acids. After removal of 2 bases from V and 6 bases from J, the junction contained 9 bases not matched to a gene. The CDR3 loop reads CASSLFPGDRADTQYF. The CDR3 nucleotides read TGTGCCAGCAGCTTATTCCCTGGGGACAGGGCTGATACGCAGTATTTT.

The J gene is TRBJ2-3, the V gene TRBV15; D is uncertain. The V gene lost 0 bases and the J gene lost 5 bases, with 3 bases spanning the gap. The germline V gene encodes CDR1 LNHNV and CDR2 YYDKDF (reference sequence). The CDR3 covers 12 residues. The CDR3 nucleotides are TGTGCCACCAGCAGAGATCAAGATACGCAGTATTTT. Amino acids: CATSRDQDTQYF.

This clone was recorded once. The CDR3: CASSPHSGGAGDTQYF. The DNA for the CDR3 is TGTGCCAGCAGCCCACATAGCGGGGGGGCCGGAGATACGCAGTATTTT. V and J are TRBV5-4 and TRBJ2-3, with 11 bases identical to TRBD2. V shed 4 bases and J 5 bases; nucleotides not matched to a gene: 9. This CDR3 has 16 residues. CDR1 and CDR2 from the germline V gene are SGHNT and YYREEE (reference sequence). Full variable domain (missing parts from reference TRBV5-4 and TRBJ2-3): ETGVTQSPTHLIKTRGQQVTLRCSSQSGHNTVSWYQQALGQGPQFIFQYYREEENGRGNFPPRFSGLQFPNYSSELNVNALELDDSALYLCASSPHSGGAGDTQYFGPGTRLTVL.

The chain is built from TRBV4-2 and TRBJ2-1; 7 bases line up with TRBD2. V shed 2 bases, J shed 5 bases, and the junction held 6 bases outside the gene matches. Germline lookup yields CDR1 LGHNA and CDR2 YNFKEQ. This CDR3 has 15 amino acids. The CDR3 DNA is TGTGCCAGCAGCCAAAAAGCGGGGCACAACAATGAGCAGTTCTTC. Amino acids: CASSQKAGHNNEQFF.

This chain joins TRBV6-5 and TRBJ2-3, with 7 nucleotides matching TRBD2. CDR3 length equals 16 residues. Germline lookup yields CDR1 MNHEY and CDR2 SVGAGI. The J segment lost 1 base and the V segment lost 2 bases, leaving 6 bases of the junction unmatched. The CDR3: CASSYRRGRGTDTQYF. CDR3 in DNA: TGTGCCAGCAGTTACAGGCGGGGGAGGGGCACAGATACGCAGTATTTT.